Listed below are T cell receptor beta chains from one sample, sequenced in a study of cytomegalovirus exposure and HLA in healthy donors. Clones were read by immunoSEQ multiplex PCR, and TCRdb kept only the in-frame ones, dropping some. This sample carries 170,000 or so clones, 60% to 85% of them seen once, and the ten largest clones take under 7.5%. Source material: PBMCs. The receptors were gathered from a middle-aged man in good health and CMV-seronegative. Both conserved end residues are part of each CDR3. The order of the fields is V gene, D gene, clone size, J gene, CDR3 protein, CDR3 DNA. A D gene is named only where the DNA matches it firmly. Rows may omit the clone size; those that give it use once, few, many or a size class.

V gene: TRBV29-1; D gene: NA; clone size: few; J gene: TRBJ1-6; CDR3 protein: CSVTWAGVNSPLHF; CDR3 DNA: TGCAGCGTTACATGGGCAGGGGTCAATTCACCCCTCCACTTT
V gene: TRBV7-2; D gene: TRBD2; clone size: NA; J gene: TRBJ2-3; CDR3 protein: CASSTRPLAETDTQYF; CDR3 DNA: TGTGCCAGCAGCACCCGACCGCTAGCGGAGACAGATACGCAGTATTTT
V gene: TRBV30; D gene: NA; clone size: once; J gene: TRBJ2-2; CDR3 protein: CAWKGHSTGELFF; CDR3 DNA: TGTGCCTGGAAGGGACATTCCACCGGGGAGCTGTTTTTT
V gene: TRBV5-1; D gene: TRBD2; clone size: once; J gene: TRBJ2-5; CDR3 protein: CASSLGLAGGETQYF; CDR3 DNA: TGCGCCAGCAGCTTGGGGCTAGCGGGAGGAGAGACCCAGTACTTC
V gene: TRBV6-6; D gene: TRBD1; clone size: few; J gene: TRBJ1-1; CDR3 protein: CASSEPGQAGTEAFF; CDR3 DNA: TGTGCCAGCAGCGAACCGGGACAGGCGGGGACTGAAGCTTTCTTT
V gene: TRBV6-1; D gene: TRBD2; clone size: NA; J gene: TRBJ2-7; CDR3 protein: CASSEARGYEQYF; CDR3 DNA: TGTGCCAGCAGTGAAGCGCGGGGGTACGAGCAGTACTTC
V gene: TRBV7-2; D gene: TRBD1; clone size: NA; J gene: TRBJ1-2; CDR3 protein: CASSLETGSNYGYTF; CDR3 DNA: TGTGCCAGCAGCTTAGAGACAGGGTCTAACTATGGCTACACCTTC
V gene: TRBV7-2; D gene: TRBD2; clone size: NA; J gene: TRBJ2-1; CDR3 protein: CASSPRLAGSIERFF; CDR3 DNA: TGTGCCAGCAGCCCGAGACTAGCGGGCTCTATTGAGCGGTTCTTC
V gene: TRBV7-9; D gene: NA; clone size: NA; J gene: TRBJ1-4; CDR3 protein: CASSLVTGRGEKLFF; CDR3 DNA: TGTGCCAGCAGCTTAGTTACAGGGCGCGGCGAAAAACTGTTTTTT
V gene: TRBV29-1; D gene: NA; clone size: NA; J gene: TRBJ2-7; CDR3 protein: CSVEEGRGYEQYF; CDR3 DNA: TGCAGCGTTGAAGAGGGCAGGGGTTACGAGCAGTACTTC
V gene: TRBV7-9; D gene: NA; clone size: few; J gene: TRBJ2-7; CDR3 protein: CASSTGREGTYEQYF; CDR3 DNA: TGTGCCAGCAGCACCGGCAGGGAAGGGACCTACGAGCAGTACTTC
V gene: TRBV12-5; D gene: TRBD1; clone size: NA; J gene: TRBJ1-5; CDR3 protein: CASGPGTGTWNQPQHF; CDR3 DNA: TGTGCTAGTGGTCCAGGGACAGGGACGTGGAATCAGCCCCAGCATTTT
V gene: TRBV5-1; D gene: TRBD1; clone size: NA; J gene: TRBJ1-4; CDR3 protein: CASSLEGGPEKLFF; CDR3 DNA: TGCGCCAGCAGCTTGGAAGGGGGCCCCGAAAAACTGTTTTTT
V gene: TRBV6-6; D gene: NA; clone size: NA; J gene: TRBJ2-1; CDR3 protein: CASSYSAGFNEQFF; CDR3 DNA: TGTGCCAGCAGTTATTCTGCGGGCTTCAATGAGCAGTTCTTC
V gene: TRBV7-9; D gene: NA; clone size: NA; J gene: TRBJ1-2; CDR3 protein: CASSVAGSELYGYTF; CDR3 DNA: TGTGCCAGCAGTGTTGCCGGGTCCGAACTTTATGGCTACACCTTC
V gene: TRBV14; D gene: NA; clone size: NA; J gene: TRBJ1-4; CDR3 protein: CASSREGRGEKLFF; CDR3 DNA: TGTGCCAGCAGTCGAGAGGGTCGGGGTGAAAAACTGTTTTTT
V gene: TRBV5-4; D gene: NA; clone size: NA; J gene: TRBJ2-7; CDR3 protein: CASSLQGYEQYF; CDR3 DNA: TGTGCCAGCAGCTTACAGGGCTACGAGCAGTACTTC
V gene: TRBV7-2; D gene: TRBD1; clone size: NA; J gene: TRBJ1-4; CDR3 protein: CASSRRDRGDVGLFF; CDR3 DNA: TGTGCCAGCAGCCGCCGGGACAGGGGGGATGTGGGACTGTTTTTT
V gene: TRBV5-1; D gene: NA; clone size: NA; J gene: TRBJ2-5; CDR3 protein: CASSVNEETQYF; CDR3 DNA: TGCGCCAGCAGCGTAAATGAAGAGACCCAGTACTTC
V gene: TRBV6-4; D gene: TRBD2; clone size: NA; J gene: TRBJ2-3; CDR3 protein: CASSDLAGGIDTQYF; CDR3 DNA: TGTGCCAGCAGTGACTTAGCGGGGGGAATAGATACGCAGTATTTT
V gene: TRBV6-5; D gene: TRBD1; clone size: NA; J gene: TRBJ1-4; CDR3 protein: CASSWDRTNEKLFF; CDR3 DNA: TGTGCCAGCAGTTGGGACAGAACTAATGAAAAACTGTTTTTT
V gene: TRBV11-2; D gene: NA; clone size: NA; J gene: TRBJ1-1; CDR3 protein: CASSFEGNTEAFF; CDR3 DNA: TGTGCCAGCAGTTTCGAGGGGAACACTGAAGCTTTCTTT
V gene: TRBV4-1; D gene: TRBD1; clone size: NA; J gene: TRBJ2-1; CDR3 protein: CASSQTGDYNEQFF; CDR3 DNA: TGCGCCAGCAGCCAGACAGGGGACTACAATGAGCAGTTCTTC
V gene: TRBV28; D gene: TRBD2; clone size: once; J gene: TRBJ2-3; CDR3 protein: CASSPRGARGDTQYF; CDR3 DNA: TGTGCCAGCAGTCCCCGGGGAGCGCGGGGGGATACGCAGTATTTT
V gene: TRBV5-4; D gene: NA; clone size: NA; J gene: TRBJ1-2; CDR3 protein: CASSPSYGGHYGYTF; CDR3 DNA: TGTGCCAGCAGCCCGAGTTACGGGGGGCACTATGGCTACACCTTC
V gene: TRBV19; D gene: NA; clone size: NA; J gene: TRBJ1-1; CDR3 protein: CASSQGLGNTEAFF; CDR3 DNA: TGTGCCAGTAGTCAGGGGTTAGGGAACACTGAAGCTTTCTTT
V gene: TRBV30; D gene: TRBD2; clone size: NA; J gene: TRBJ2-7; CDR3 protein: CAWSVQTSGPYEQYF; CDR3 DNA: TGTGCCTGGAGTGTACAGACTAGCGGACCCTACGAGCAGTACTTC
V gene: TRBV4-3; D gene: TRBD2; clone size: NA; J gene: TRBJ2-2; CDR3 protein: CASSQDHRRASGRNTGELFF; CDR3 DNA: TGCGCCAGCAGCCAAGATCATCGGCGGGCTAGCGGGAGGAACACCGGGGAGCTGTTTTTT
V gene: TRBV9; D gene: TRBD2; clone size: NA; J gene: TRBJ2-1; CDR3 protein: CASSVSSGSTNEQFF; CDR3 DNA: TGTGCCAGCAGCGTGTCTAGCGGGAGTACGAATGAGCAGTTCTTC
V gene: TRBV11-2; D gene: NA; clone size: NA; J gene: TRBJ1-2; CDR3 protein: CASSSPFGQSGDGYTF; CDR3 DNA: TGTGCCAGCAGCAGCCCCTTCGGACAGTCCGGGGATGGCTACACCTTC